A selection of T cell receptor beta chains follows, all from one sample in a study of blood T cells in healthy people across ages. TCRdb reprocessed the 5' RACE reads via MiXCR and lists one record per CDR3 protein. The table lists some 640,000 distinct CDR3 sequences, about 30% of them singletons. What was sequenced was blood. These receptors were collected from an elderly woman in good health. CDR3s include the opening cysteine and the closing phenylalanine or tryptophan. Fields, in order: J gene, clone size, D gene, V gene, CDR3 protein, CDR3 DNA. The D gene is left open where the match is weak. Not every row has a clone size; where given, it reads once, few, many or a size class.

J: TRBJ2-3
size: -
D: TRBD2
V: TRBV9
CDR3: CASSVLAGATLNTQYF
DNA: TGTGCCAGCAGCGTTCTAGCGGGGGCCACTCTTAATACGCAGTATTTT

J: TRBJ2-5
size: many
D: TRBD2
V: TRBV20-1
CDR3: CSAYASGQETQYF
DNA: TGCAGTGCTTACGCTAGCGGCCAAGAGACCCAGTACTTC

J: TRBJ2-3
size: few
D: TRBD2
V: TRBV7-6
CDR3: CAGSLVASGADTQYF
DNA: TGTGCCGGCAGCTTAGTGGCCAGCGGGGCAGATACGCAGTATTTT

J: TRBJ1-1
size: many
D: -
V: TRBV7-2
CDR3: CASSLVQGTEAFF
DNA: TGTGCCAGCAGTTTGGTACAGGGCACTGAAGCTTTCTTT

J: TRBJ2-5
size: -
D: TRBD2
V: TRBV7-8
CDR3: CASSLGGREAQYF
DNA: TGTGCCAGCAGCTTGGGGGGGAGGGAGGCCCAGTACTTC

J: TRBJ1-6
size: few
D: -
V: TRBV7-2
CDR3: CASSLVAGLDNSPLHF
DNA: TGTGCCAGCAGCTTAGTAGCAGGTTTAGATAATTCACCCCTCCACTTT

J: TRBJ1-4
size: few
D: -
V: TRBV6-2/TRBV6-3
CDR3: CASSYLGVEKLFF
DNA: TGTGCCAGCAGTTACCTCGGCGTTGAAAAACTGTTTTTT

J: TRBJ2-1
size: -
D: -
V: TRBV7-2
CDR3: CASSSIGGNEQFF
DNA: TGTGCCAGCAGCTCCATCGGAGGGAATGAGCAGTTCTTC

J: TRBJ1-5
size: many
D: -
V: TRBV20-1
CDR3: CSARGQGTQPQHF
DNA: TGCAGTGCTAGAGGGCAGGGCACTCAGCCCCAGCATTTT

J: TRBJ2-7
size: -
D: -
V: TRBV15
CDR3: CATSRDRGDPYEQYF
DNA: TGTGCCACCAGCAGAGATCGTGGAGACCCATACGAGCAGTACTTC

J: TRBJ2-7
size: -
D: -
V: TRBV7-2
CDR3: CASSLGFSGVRGEQYF
DNA: TGTGCCAGCAGCTTAGGATTTTCAGGGGTAAGGGGCGAGCAGTACTTC

J: TRBJ2-6
size: many
D: -
V: TRBV6-6
CDR3: CASTASGANVLTF
DNA: TGTGCCAGCACCGCCTCTGGGGCCAACGTCCTGACTTTC

J: TRBJ1-1
size: few
D: -
V: TRBV28
CDR3: CASTKRGAGTEAFF
DNA: TGTGCCAGCACCAAGAGGGGGGCGGGCACTGAAGCTTTCTTT

J: TRBJ2-5
size: -
D: -
V: TRBV12-3/TRBV12-4
CDR3: CTSSYGDRFGIGGTQYF
DNA: TGTACCAGCAGTTACGGCGACAGGTTCGGGATAGGAGGGACCCAGTACTTC

J: TRBJ2-1
size: -
D: TRBD2
V: TRBV9
CDR3: CAGSVGLAGAYNEQFF
DNA: TGTGCCGGCAGCGTAGGGCTAGCGGGGGCCTACAATGAGCAGTTCTTC

J: TRBJ2-1
size: -
D: TRBD2
V: TRBV6-2/TRBV6-3
CDR3: CASSPPSGAYNEQFF
DNA: TGTGCCAGCAGTCCTCCTAGCGGGGCCTACAATGAGCAGTTCTTC

J: TRBJ2-3
size: many
D: TRBD1
V: TRBV12-3/TRBV12-4
CDR3: CASSLTGQGTDTQYF
DNA: TGTGCCAGCAGTTTAACGGGACAGGGCACAGATACGCAGTATTTT

J: TRBJ2-5
size: once
D: -
V: TRBV19
CDR3: CASSMGFRGIQETQYF
DNA: TGTGCCAGTAGTATGGGTTTCCGCGGAATCCAAGAGACCCAGTACTTC

J: TRBJ2-1
size: -
D: -
V: TRBV21-1
CDR3: CASSKALLGVREQFF
DNA: TGTGCCAGCAGCAAAGCGCTTTTGGGGGTCCGTGAGCAGTTCTTC

J: TRBJ2-4
size: -
D: TRBD2
V: TRBV7-6
CDR3: CASSLTSGYKQYF
DNA: TGTGCCAGCAGCTTAACTAGCGGATACAAGCAGTACTTC

J: TRBJ1-2
size: many
D: TRBD1
V: TRBV12-3/TRBV12-4
CDR3: CASSFGVTGSTGYTF
DNA: TGTGCCAGCAGTTTCGGCGTGACAGGGTCAACTGGCTACACCTTC

J: TRBJ1-2
size: many
D: -
V: TRBV12-3/TRBV12-4
CDR3: CASSLPGGGYTF
DNA: TGTGCCAGCAGTCTTCCCGGGGGTGGCTACACCTTC

J: TRBJ1-2
size: few
D: -
V: TRBV27
CDR3: CASSLWGPNYGYTF
DNA: TGTGCCAGCAGTTTATGGGGACCTAACTATGGCTACACCTTC

J: TRBJ2-2
size: many
D: TRBD1
V: TRBV5-1
CDR3: CASSSGQTYTGELFF
DNA: TGCGCCAGCAGCTCGGGACAGACCTACACCGGGGAGCTGTTTTTT

J: TRBJ2-6
size: -
D: -
V: TRBV20-1
CDR3: CSAGDRSGANVLTF
DNA: TGCAGTGCCGGAGACCGCTCTGGGGCCAACGTCCTGACTTTC

J: TRBJ2-2
size: few
D: TRBD1
V: TRBV5-6
CDR3: CASSLGAGGDTGELFF
DNA: TGTGCCAGCAGCTTGGGTGCAGGGGGAGACACCGGGGAGCTGTTTTTT

J: TRBJ2-7
size: -
D: TRBD2
V: TRBV19
CDR3: CASRTTSGARKQYF
DNA: TGTGCCAGTCGAACGACTAGCGGCGCCCGCAAGCAGTACTTC

J: TRBJ1-2
size: few
D: TRBD1
V: TRBV12-3/TRBV12-4
CDR3: CASSFRTGGHYGYTF
DNA: TGTGCCAGCAGTTTTAGGACAGGGGGACACTATGGCTACACCTTC

J: TRBJ2-1
size: -
D: -
V: TRBV12-3/TRBV12-4
CDR3: CASSSTGLAGKGEQFF
DNA: TGTGCCAGCAGTTCGACAGGGCTAGCGGGCAAGGGTGAGCAGTTCTTC

J: TRBJ1-6
size: few
D: TRBD1
V: TRBV15
CDR3: CATSRDRGLGRKDSPLHF
DNA: TGTGCCACCAGCAGAGATAGGGGGCTGGGGAGGAAAGATTCACCCCTCCACTTT

J: TRBJ2-6
size: many
D: -
V: TRBV7-9
CDR3: CASSLLGTASGANVLTF
DNA: TGTGCCAGCAGCTTATTGGGCACAGCCTCTGGGGCCAACGTCCTGACTTTC

J: TRBJ1-2
size: -
D: TRBD1
V: TRBV5-5
CDR3: CASSHTDRNYGYTF
DNA: TGTGCCAGCAGCCATACGGACAGGAACTATGGCTACACCTTC

J: TRBJ1-2
size: -
D: TRBD1
V: TRBV6-2/TRBV6-3
CDR3: CASSPAGTGPTNYGYTF
DNA: TGTGCCAGCAGCCCGGCAGGGACAGGGCCCACTAACTATGGCTACACCTTC

J: TRBJ1-2
size: many
D: -
V: TRBV20-1
CDR3: CGGQTLVNYGYTF
DNA: TGCGGAGGACAGACCCTGGTGAACTATGGCTACACCTTC

J: TRBJ2-1
size: few
D: -
V: TRBV21-1
CDR3: CASSKGGEQFF
DNA: TGTGCCAGCAGCAAAGGAGGGGAGCAGTTCTTC

J: TRBJ1-2
size: many
D: -
V: TRBV5-1
CDR3: CASSGDNHGYTF
DNA: TGCGCCAGCAGCGGGGACAATCATGGCTACACCTTC

J: TRBJ1-5
size: many
D: TRBD1
V: TRBV7-6
CDR3: CASSFNRGHQPQHF
DNA: TGTGCCAGCAGCTTTAACAGGGGGCATCAGCCCCAGCATTTT

J: TRBJ2-3
size: -
D: -
V: TRBV21-1
CDR3: CASSVRLGGGSDTQYF
DNA: TGTGCCAGCAGCGTTAGGTTGGGCGGGGGCTCAGATACGCAGTATTTT

J: TRBJ2-3
size: many
D: -
V: TRBV7-3
CDR3: CASSLGITDTQYF
DNA: TGTGCCAGCAGCTTAGGTATCACAGATACGCAGTATTTT

J: TRBJ2-4
size: many
D: -
V: TRBV3-1
CDR3: CASSQEWGLKNIQYF
DNA: TGTGCCAGCAGCCAAGAGTGGGGACTCAAAAACATTCAGTACTTC

J: TRBJ1-1
size: -
D: -
V: TRBV19
CDR3: CASSIHGRTEAFF
DNA: TGTGCCAGTAGTATTCATGGACGGACTGAAGCTTTCTTT

J: TRBJ2-2
size: -
D: -
V: TRBV12-3/TRBV12-4
CDR3: CAIIGEEQTGELFF
DNA: TGTGCCATTATCGGAGAGGAGCAGACCGGGGAGCTGTTTTTT

J: TRBJ1-1
size: few
D: -
V: TRBV5-5
CDR3: CASSASLFGNTEAFF
DNA: TGTGCCAGCAGCGCCTCTCTATTCGGGAACACTGAAGCTTTCTTT

J: TRBJ2-1
size: few
D: -
V: TRBV20-1
CDR3: CSAGSMTGRQFF
DNA: TGCAGTGCTGGCTCCATGACCGGGAGGCAGTTCTTC

J: TRBJ2-3
size: -
D: TRBD2
V: TRBV5-1
CDR3: CASSRTGLAGTDTQYF
DNA: TGCGCCAGCAGCCGGACGGGACTAGCGGGCACAGATACGCAGTATTTT

J: TRBJ1-2
size: many
D: -
V: TRBV4-2
CDR3: CASSQDNQDGYGYTF
DNA: TGTGCCAGCAGCCAAGATAATCAGGACGGCTATGGCTACACCTTC

J: TRBJ1-1
size: once
D: TRBD1
V: TRBV13
CDR3: CASAKSGQFEAFF
DNA: TGTGCCAGCGCCAAATCGGGACAGTTTGAAGCTTTCTTT

J: TRBJ1-4
size: many
D: -
V: TRBV30
CDR3: CAWKLKVDEKLFF
DNA: TGTGCCTGGAAGCTTAAAGTGGATGAAAAACTGTTTTTT

J: TRBJ2-7
size: -
D: -
V: TRBV5-1
CDR3: CASSLTQTGTAFLYEQYF
DNA: TGCGCCAGCAGCTTAACCCAGACCGGGACGGCCTTTCTCTACGAGCAGTACTTC

J: TRBJ1-2
size: -
D: -
V: TRBV4-3
CDR3: CASSQVMGAGYGYTF
DNA: TGCGCCAGCAGCCAAGTGATGGGGGCGGGCTATGGCTACACCTTC

J: TRBJ2-1
size: -
D: TRBD1
V: TRBV11-3
CDR3: CASSLSGTGAEEQFF
DNA: TGTGCCAGCAGCCTTTCCGGGACAGGGGCCGAAGAACAGTTCTTC

J: TRBJ2-1
size: few
D: -
V: TRBV24-1
CDR3: CATSVSDGSYNEQFF
DNA: TGTGCCACCAGTGTGAGCGATGGCTCCTACAATGAGCAGTTCTTC

J: TRBJ2-7
size: many
D: TRBD1
V: TRBV20-1
CDR3: CSAPGQGFNEQYF
DNA: TGCAGTGCCCCCGGACAGGGTTTCAACGAGCAGTACTTC

J: TRBJ2-3
size: -
D: -
V: TRBV4-2
CDR3: CVSSLSRASTDTQYF
DNA: TGTGTCAGCAGCCTTTCAAGGGCGAGCACAGATACGCAGTATTTT

J: TRBJ2-7
size: many
D: TRBD1
V: TRBV18
CDR3: CASSPPSGQGYYEQYF
DNA: TGTGCCAGCTCACCACCGTCGGGACAGGGTTACTACGAGCAGTACTTC

J: TRBJ1-3
size: -
D: -
V: TRBV3-1
CDR3: CASSLTGTGNTIYF
DNA: TGTGCCAGCAGCCTGACAGGAACTGGAAACACCATATATTTT

J: TRBJ1-1
size: few
D: -
V: TRBV11-2
CDR3: CASRDRPGGTEAFF
DNA: TGTGCCAGCAGAGACAGGCCTGGGGGTACTGAAGCTTTCTTT

J: TRBJ2-5
size: -
D: -
V: TRBV7-2
CDR3: CASGLWQGETQYF
DNA: TGTGCCAGCGGACTATGGCAGGGGGAGACCCAGTACTTC

J: TRBJ2-2
size: -
D: -
V: TRBV20-1
CDR3: CSATDGMRNTGELFF
DNA: TGCAGTGCCACTGACGGTATGAGGAACACCGGGGAGCTGTTTTTT